This TCR beta chain emerged from a study of shared clonotypes between healthy human individuals. This clone was counted once. Trimming removed 5 bases from V and 5 bases from J, with 13 bases in between. Per the germline V gene, CDR1 is SGHRS and CDR2 is YFSETQ. This CDR3 region has 13 residues. The assay was run at deep level. Assay: immunoSEQ multiplex PCR; the TCRdb copy retains only in-frame clones and omits some. Of some 2 million clones listed, 85% to 95% are singletons. The clonotype was recovered from a man between 18 and 35 years old in good health. Sequenced material: naive CD4+ T cells sorted from blood. Subset described: CD45RA+ positively selected. The chain joins TRBV5-1 to TRBJ2-5, with a possible D match to TRBD1 (5 bases). As DNA, the CDR3 is TGCGCCAGCAGAGTAGGGTCAGGGGAGACCCAGTACTTC. Its translation is CASRVGSGETQYF.